This paragraph covers one TCR beta chain sequence. What antigen it recognizes has not been identified. Qualities for individual bases were not recorded, and no much larger clone is one base off. The entry originates in a study of blood T cell repertoires in COVID-19 (dated by TCRdb to the early 2020s). Background on the whole study: Samples covering the acute and convalescent phases of COVID-19 were provided by collaborators in the United States, Italy and Spain. Where HLA class I and class II types were available, the types were taken from metadata supplied by the sample provider, not from assay-based typing. Subjects who had been exposed to COVID-19, were actively infected with it, or had recovered from it provided the deeply sampled blood TCRbeta repertoires that made up the dataset. The sample metadata nearly always contained a de-identified subject ID, COVID-19 status, age in years and sex. The samples were drawn from the first 160 participants of the ongoing ImmuneRACE study and from 1,254 subjects provided by 6 global collaborators. The repertoires were made available in a free public database intended to serve as a resource for research on the immune response to SARS-CoV-2. The prospective study material was composed of cDNA or gDNA derived from T cells, B-cell-depleted T cells, or PBMCs.

Collaborating institutions collected whole blood in K2EDTA tubes following their own protocols. For TCRbeta analysis, collaborators shipped samples in one of three forms: frozen whole blood, isolated PBMCs, or DNA extracted from either of those sample types. TCRbeta CDR3 regions were amplified from genomic DNA using the immunoSEQ Assay, a bias-controlled multiplex PCR. The source study handled its data this way. The number of nucleated cells in each sample was estimated from the amplification of reference gene primers within the assay. To quantify the absolute abundance of each unique TCRbeta CDR3 rearrangement, sequence reads were collapsed and filtered. For each sample, productive Simpson clonality was calculated by taking the square root of Simpson's diversity index across productive rearrangements. This is the immuneACCESS table as TCRdb keeps it, with only in-frame sequences that have V and J called. A part of the clones is gone; compared with another copy, unresolved V genes explain less than half, and the rest is unexplained. V and J calls and clone size are as listed in that table; D and trimming were resolved from the DNA. The table for this sample lists 55,000 to 85,000 clones; 81% of them were counted only once. Approximately 0.83% of the sample lies in the top ten.

General conclusions and limits of the study: The amount of clinical and demographic metadata varied by source and participant and was provided uncurated.

V was cut back by 0 bases and J by 0 bases, leaving a gap of 10 bases between them. There are 15 amino acids in the CDR3, from cysteine to phenylalanine inclusive. The entry retains the CDR3 DNA only, 45 bases that are in frame from base 1. Per the germline V gene (reference sequence), GTSNPN is the CDR1 and SVGIG is the CDR2. Here the chain combines TRBV30 and TRBJ2-3, with the identity of the D gene unclear. Sequenced sample: peripheral blood. The receptor comes from a woman in her 70s with acute or convalescent COVID-19. The bases are TGTGCCTGGAGTGTAGACTCGCAAAGCACAGATACGCAGTATTTT. The resulting protein is CAWSVDSQSTDTQYF.